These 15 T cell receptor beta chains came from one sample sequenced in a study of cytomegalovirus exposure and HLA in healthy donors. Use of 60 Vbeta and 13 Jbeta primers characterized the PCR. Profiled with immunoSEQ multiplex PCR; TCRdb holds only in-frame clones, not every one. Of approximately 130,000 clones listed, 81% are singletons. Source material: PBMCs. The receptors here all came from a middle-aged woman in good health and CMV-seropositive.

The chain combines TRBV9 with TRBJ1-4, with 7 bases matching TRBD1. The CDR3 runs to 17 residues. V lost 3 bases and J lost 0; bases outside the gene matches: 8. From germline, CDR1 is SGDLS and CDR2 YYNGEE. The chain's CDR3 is CASSANRDSSTNEKLFF. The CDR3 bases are TGTGCCAGCAGCGCTAACCGGGACAGCTCAACTAATGAAAAACTGTTTTTT.

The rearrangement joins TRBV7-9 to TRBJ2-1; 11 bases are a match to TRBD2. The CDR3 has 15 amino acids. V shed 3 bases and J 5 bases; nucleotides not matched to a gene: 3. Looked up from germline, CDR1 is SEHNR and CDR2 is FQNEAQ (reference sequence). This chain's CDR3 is CASSFSGRADNEQFF. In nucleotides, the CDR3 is TGTGCCAGCAGCTTTAGCGGGAGGGCCGACAATGAGCAGTTCTTC.

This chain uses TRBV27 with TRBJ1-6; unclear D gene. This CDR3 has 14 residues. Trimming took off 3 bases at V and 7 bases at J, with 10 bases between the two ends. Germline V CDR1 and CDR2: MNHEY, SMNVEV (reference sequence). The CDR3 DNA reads TGTGCCAGCAGTTTTAGTGGGCCAAATTCACCCCTCCACTTT. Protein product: CASSFSGPNSPLHF.

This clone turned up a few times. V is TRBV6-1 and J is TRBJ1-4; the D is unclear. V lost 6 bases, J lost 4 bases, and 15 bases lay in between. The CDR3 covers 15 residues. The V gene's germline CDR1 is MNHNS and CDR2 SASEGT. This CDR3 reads CASSRDPLSNEKLFF. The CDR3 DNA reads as TGTGCCAGCAGCCGAGATCCTTTAAGTAATGAAAAACTGTTTTTT.

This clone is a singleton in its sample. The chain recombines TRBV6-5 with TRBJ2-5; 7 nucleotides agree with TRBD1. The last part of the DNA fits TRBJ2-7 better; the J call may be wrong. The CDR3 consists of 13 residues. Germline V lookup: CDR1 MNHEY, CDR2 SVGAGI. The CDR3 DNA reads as TGTGCCAGCAGTTACACAGGGGCCTACGAGCAGTACTTC. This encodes CASSYTGAYEQYF.

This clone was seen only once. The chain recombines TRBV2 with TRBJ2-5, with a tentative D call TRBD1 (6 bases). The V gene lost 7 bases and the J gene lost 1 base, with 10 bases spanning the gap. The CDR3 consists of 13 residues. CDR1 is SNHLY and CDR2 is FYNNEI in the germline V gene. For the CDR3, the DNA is TGTGCCAGCACCCCGGACAGCCAAGAGACCCAGTACTTC. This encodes CASTPDSQETQYF.

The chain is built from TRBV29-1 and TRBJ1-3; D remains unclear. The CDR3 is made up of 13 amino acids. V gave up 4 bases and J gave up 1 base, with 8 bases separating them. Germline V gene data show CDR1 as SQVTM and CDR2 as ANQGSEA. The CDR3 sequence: CSVGVQSGNTIYF. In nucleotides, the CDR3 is TGCAGCGTTGGTGTACAGTCTGGAAACACCATATATTTT.

The DNA for the CDR3 is TGTGCCAGTAGTATCGGGACAGGGGCCCACGAGCAGTACTTC. This translates into CASSIGTGAHEQYF. The genes are TRBV19 and TRBJ2-7; 10 nucleotides align to TRBD1. Germline loops: CDR1 LNHDA, CDR2 SQIVND (reference sequence). The CDR3 length is 14 residues. The trim removed 3 bases at V and 5 bases at J, leaving 4 bases unmatched.

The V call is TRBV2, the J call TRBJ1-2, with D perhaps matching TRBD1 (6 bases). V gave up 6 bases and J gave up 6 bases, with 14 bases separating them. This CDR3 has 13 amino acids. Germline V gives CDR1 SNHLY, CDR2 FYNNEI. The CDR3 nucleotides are TGTGCCAGCAGCCCGGGACCAGGGGATGGCTACACCTTC. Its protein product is CASSPGPGDGYTF. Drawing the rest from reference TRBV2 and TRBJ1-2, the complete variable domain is EPEVTQTPSHQVTQMGQEVILRCVPISNHLYFYWYRQILGQKVEFLVSFYNNEISEKSEIFDDQFSVERPDGSNFTLKIRSTKLEDSAMYFCASSPGPGDGYTFGSGTRLTVV.

The CDR3 DNA sequence: TGTGCCAGCAGCGTTAGCGGGGGGGTTCGGATGAATGAGCAGTTCTTC. It encodes CASSVSGGVRMNEQFF. This chain connects TRBV9 to TRBJ2-1; 11 positions agree with TRBD2. CDR3 size: 16 residues. V was pared by 2 bases and J by 7 bases, with 8 bases of the junction left unmatched. Germline CDR1 and CDR2: SGDLS and YYNGEE.

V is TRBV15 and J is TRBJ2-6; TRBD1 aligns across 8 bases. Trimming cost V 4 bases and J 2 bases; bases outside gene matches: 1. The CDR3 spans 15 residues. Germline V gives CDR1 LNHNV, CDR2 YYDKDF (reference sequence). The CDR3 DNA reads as TGTGCCACCAGCACAGGGGGCCCTGGGGCCAACGTCCTGACTTTC. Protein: CATSTGGPGANVLTF.

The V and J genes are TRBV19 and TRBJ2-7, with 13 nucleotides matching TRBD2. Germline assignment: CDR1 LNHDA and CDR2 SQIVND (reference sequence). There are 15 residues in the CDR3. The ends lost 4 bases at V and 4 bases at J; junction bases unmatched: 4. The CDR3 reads CASSTGLAGVYEQYF. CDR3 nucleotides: TGTGCCAGTAGTACCGGACTAGCGGGAGTGTACGAGCAGTACTTC.

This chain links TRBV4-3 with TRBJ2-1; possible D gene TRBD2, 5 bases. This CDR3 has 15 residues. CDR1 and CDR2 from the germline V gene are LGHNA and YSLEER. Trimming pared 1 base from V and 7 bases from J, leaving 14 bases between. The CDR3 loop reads CASSQGGRRRNEQFF. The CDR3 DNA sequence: TGCGCCAGCAGCCAAGGTGGGAGAAGGAGGAATGAGCAGTTCTTC.

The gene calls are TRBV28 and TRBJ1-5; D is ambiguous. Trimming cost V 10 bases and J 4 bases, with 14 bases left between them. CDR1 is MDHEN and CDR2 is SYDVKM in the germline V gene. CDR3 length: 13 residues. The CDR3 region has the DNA TGTGCCACCCGAGAGCAGCGAAATCAGCCCCAGCATTTT. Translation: CATREQRNQPQHF.

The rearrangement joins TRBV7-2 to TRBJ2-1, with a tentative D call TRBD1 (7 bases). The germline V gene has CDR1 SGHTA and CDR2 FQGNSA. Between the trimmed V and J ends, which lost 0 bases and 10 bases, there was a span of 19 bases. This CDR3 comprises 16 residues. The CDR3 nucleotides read TGTGCCAGCAGCTTAGCCACTCAGTTTGGAGGGGGCGAGCAGTTCTTC. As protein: CASSLATQFGGGEQFF. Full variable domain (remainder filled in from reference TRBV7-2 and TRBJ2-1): GAGVSQSPSNKVTEKGKDVELRCDPISGHTALYWYRQSLGQGLEFLIYFQGNSAPDKSGLPSDRFSAERTGGSVSTLTIQRTQQEDSAVYLCASSLATQFGGGEQFFGPGTRLTVL.